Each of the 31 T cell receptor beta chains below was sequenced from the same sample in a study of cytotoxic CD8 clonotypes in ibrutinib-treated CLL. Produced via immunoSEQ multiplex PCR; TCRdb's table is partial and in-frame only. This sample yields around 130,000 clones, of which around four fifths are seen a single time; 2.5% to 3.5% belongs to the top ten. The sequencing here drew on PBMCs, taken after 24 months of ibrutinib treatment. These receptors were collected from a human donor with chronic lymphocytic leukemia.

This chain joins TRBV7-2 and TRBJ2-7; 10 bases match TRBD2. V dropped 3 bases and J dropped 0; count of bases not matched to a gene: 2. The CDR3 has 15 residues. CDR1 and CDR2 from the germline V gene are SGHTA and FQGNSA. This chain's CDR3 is CASSLSGGDSYEQYF. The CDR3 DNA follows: TGTGCCAGCAGCTTGAGCGGGGGGGACTCCTACGAGCAGTACTTC.

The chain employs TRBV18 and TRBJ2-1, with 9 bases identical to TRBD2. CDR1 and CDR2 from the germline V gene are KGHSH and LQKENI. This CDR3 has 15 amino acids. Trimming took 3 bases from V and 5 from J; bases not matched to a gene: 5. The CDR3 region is CASSPGGGVNNEQFF. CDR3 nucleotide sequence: TGTGCCAGCTCACCGGGCGGGGGGGTTAACAATGAGCAGTTCTTC.

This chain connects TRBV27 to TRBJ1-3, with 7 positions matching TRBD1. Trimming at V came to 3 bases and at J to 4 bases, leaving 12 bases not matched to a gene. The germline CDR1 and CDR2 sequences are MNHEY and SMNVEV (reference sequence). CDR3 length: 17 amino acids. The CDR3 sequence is CASSFPGQVIYGNTIYF. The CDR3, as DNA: TGTGCCAGCAGTTTCCCCGGACAGGTAATATACGGAAACACCATATATTTT.

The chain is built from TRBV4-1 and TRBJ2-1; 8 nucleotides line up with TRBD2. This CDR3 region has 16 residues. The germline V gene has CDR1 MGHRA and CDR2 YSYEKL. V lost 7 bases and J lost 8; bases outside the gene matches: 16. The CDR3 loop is CASTATGTRYSYEQFF. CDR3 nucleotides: TGCGCCAGCACCGCAACCGGGACTAGATATAGCTATGAGCAGTTCTTC.

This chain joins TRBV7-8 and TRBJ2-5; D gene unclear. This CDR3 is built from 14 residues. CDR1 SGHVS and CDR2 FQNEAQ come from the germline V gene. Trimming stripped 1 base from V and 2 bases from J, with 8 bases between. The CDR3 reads CASSLDRQQETQYF. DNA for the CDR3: TGTGCCAGCAGCTTAGATCGGCAGCAAGAGACCCAGTACTTC. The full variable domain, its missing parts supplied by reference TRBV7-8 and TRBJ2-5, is GAGVSQSPRYKVAKRGQDVALRCDPISGHVSLFWYQQALGQGPEFLTYFQNEAQLDKSGLPSDRFFAERPEGSVSTLKIQRTQQEDSAVYLCASSLDRQQETQYFGPGTRLLVL.

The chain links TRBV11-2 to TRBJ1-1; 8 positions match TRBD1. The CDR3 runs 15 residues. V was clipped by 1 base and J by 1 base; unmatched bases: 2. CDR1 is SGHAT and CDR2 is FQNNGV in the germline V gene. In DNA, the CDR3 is TGTGCCAGCAGCTTAGGGGACAGGCCGAACACTGAAGCTTTCTTT. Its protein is CASSLGDRPNTEAFF.

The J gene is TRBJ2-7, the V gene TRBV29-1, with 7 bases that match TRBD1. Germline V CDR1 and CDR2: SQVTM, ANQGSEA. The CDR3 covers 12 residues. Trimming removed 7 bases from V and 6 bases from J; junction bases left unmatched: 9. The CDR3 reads CSATKTGTEQYF. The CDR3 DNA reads TGCAGCGCAACCAAGACAGGGACCGAGCAGTACTTC.

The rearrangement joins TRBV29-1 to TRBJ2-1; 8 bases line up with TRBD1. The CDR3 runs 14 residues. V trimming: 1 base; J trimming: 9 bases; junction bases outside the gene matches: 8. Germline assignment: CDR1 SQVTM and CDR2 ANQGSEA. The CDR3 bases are TGCAGCGTTGAAGCTGGACAGGGTTCGTGTGAGCAGTTCTTC. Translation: CSVEAGQGSCEQFF.

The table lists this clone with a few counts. CDR3 protein: CAWVRGRVGQGSSPLHF. CDR3 bases: TGTGCCTGGGTCCGCGGAAGAGTGGGACAGGGGAGTTCACCCCTCCACTTT. The genes are TRBV30 and TRBJ1-6, with 10 bases fitting TRBD1. J gave up 9 bases and V 5 bases, and 16 bases lay outside the gene matches. Germline CDR1 GTSNPN, CDR2 SVGIG (reference sequence). This CDR3 is 17 amino acids long.

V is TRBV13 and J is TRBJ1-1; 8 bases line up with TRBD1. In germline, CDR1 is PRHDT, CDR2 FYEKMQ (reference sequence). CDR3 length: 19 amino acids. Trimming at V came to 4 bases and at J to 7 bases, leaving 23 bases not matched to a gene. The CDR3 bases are TGTGCCAGCAGCTCACGAAACTACAGGGTATGGGCAGGGGGCGGTGAAGCTTTCTTT. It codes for CASSSRNYRVWAGGGEAFF. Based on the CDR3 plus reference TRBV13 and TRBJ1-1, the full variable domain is AAGVIQSPRHLIKEKRETATLKCYPIPRHDTVYWYQQGPGQDPQFLISFYEKMQSDKGSIPDRFSAQQFSDYHSELNMSSLELGDSALYFCASSSRNYRVWAGGGEAFFGQGTRLTVV.

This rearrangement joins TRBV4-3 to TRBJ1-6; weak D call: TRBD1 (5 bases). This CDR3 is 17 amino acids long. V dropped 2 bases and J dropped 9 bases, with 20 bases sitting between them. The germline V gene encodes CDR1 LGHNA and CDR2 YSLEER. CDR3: CASSQNSGTAVGSPLHF. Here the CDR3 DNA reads TGCGCCAGCAGCCAAAATTCCGGGACGGCGGTGGGTTCACCCCTCCACTTT.

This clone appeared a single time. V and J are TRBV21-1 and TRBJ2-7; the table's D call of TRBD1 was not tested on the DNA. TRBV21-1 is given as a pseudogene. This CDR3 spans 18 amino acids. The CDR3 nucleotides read TGTGCCAGCAGCACCTCCCAAATGCAGGGGGCGTTCTCCTACGAGCAGTACTTC. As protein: CASSTSQMQGAFSYEQYF.

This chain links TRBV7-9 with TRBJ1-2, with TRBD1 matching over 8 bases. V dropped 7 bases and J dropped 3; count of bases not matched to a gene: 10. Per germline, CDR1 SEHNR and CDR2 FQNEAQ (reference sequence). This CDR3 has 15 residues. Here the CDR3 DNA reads TGTGCCAGCACCCATAGGGGACAGGACTACTATGGCTACACCTTC. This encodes CASTHRGQDYYGYTF.

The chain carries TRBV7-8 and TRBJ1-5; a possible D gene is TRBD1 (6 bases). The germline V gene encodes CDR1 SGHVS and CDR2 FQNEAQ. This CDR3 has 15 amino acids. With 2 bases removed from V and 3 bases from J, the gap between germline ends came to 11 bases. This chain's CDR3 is CASSLSWTDNQPQHF. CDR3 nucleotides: TGTGCCAGCAGCTTATCTTGGACAGACAATCAGCCCCAGCATTTT. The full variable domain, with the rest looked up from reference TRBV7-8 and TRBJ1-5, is GAGVSQSPRYKVAKRGQDVALRCDPISGHVSLFWYQQALGQGPEFLTYFQNEAQLDKSGLPSDRFFAERPEGSVSTLKIQRTQQEDSAVYLCASSLSWTDNQPQHFGDGTRLSIL.

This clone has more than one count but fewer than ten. CDR3 region: CASSQPAGQGSEKLFF. The CDR3 coding sequence is TGTGCCAGCAGCCAACCTGCGGGACAGGGGTCTGAAAAACTGTTTTTT. The chain couples TRBV7-2 to TRBJ1-4, with 10 bases that match TRBD1. CDR3 length equals 16 residues. V lost 5 bases, J lost 7 bases, and 10 bases stayed unmatched. Germline CDR1 and CDR2: SGHTA and FQGNSA. The full variable domain, its missing parts supplied by reference TRBV7-2 and TRBJ1-4, is GAGVSQSPSNKVTEKGKDVELRCDPISGHTALYWYRQSLGQGLEFLIYFQGNSAPDKSGLPSDRFSAERTGGSVSTLTIQRTQQEDSAVYLCASSQPAGQGSEKLFFGSGTQLSVL.

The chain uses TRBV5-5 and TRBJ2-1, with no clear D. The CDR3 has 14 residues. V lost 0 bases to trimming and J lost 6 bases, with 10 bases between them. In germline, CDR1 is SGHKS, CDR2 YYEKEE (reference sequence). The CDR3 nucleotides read TGTGCCAGCAGCTTGGGCCGATCGGTCAATGAGCAGTTCTTC. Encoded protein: CASSLGRSVNEQFF.

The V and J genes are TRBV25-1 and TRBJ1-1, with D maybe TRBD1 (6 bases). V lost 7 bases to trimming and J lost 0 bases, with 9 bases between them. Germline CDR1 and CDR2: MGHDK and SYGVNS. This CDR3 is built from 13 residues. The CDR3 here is CASITGMNTEAFF. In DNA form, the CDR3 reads TGTGCCAGCATTACAGGGATGAACACTGAAGCTTTCTTT.

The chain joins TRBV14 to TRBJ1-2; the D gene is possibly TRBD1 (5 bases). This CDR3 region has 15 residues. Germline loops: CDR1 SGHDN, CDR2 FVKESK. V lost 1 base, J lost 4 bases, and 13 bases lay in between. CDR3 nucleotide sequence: TGTGCCAGCAGCCAAGGGGGCAGGGTCCCCTATGGCTACACCTTC. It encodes CASSQGGRVPYGYTF.

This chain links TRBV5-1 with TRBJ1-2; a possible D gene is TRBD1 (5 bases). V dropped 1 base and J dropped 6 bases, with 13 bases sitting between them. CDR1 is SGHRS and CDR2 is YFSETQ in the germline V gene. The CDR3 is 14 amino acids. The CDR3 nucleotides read TGCGCCAGCAGCTTGTTCAGGGAAGGAGATGGCTACACCTTC. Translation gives CASSLFREGDGYTF.

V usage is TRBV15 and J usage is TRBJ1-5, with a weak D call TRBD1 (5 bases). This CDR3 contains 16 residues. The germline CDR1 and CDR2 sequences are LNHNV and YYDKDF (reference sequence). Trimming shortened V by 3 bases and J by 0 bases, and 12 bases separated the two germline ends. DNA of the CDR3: TGTGCCACCAGCAGTCACAGGACATATAGCAATCAGCCCCAGCATTTT. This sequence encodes CATSSHRTYSNQPQHF.

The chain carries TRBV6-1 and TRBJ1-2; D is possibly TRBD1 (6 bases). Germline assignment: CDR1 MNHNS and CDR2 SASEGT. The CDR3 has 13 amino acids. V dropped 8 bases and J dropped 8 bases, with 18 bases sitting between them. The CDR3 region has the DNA TGTGCCAGCCGGACAGCTAGCTTATGGGGCTACACCTTC. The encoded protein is CASRTASLWGYTF.

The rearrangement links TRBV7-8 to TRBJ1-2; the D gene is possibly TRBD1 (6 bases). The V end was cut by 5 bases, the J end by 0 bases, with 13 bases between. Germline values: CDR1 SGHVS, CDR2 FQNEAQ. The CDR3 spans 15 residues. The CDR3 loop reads CASSVLDSPNYGYTF. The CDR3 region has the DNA TGTGCCAGCAGCGTTCTGGACAGTCCTAACTATGGCTACACCTTC.

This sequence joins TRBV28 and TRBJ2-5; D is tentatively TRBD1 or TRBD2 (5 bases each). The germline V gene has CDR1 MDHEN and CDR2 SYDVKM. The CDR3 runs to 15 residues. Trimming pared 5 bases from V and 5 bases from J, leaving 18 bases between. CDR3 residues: CASSPPAVWGETQYF. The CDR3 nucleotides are TGTGCCAGCAGTCCCCCCGCGGTCTGGGGGGAGACCCAGTACTTC.

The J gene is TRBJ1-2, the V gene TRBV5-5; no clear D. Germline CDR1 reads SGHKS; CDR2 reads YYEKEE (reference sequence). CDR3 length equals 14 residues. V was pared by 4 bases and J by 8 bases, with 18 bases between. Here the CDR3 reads CASSPVAETWGYTF. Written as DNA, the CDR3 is TGTGCCAGCAGCCCTGTGGCCGAAACGTGGGGCTACACCTTC.

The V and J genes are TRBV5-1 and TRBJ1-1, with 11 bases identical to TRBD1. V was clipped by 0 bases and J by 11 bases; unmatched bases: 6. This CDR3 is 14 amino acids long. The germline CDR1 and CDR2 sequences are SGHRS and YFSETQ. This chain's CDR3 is CASSLGTGGAYAFF. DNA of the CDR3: TGCGCCAGCAGCTTGGGGACAGGGGGCGCGTATGCTTTCTTT.

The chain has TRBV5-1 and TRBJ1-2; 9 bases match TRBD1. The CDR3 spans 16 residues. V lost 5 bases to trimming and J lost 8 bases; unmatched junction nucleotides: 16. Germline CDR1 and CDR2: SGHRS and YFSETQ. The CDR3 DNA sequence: TGCGCCAGCAGGCTTTCCGCGTTACAGGGGGCCGGGGGCTACACCTTC. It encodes CASRLSALQGAGGYTF.

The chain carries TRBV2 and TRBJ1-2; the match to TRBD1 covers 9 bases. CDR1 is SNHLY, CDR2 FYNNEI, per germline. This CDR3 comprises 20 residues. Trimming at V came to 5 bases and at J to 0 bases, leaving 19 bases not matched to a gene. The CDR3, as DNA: TGTGCCAGCAGTTTCGGGACAGGGAAACAAGGTATAATTTCTAACTATGGCTACACCTTC. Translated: CASSFGTGKQGIISNYGYTF.

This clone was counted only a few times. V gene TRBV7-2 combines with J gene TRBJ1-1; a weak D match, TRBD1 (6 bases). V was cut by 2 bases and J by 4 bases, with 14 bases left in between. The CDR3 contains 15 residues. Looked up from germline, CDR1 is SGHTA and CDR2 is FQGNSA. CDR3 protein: CASSLSRAGVTEAFF. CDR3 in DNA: TGTGCCAGCAGCTTATCGCGGGCAGGGGTCACTGAAGCTTTCTTT.

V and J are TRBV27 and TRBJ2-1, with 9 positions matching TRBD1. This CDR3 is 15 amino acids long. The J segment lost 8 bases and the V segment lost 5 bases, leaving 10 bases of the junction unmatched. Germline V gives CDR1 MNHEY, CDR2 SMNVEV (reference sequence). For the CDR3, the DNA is TGTGCCAGCAGTAGACCCGGGACAGGGTCCCATGAGCAGTTCTTC. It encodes CASSRPGTGSHEQFF.

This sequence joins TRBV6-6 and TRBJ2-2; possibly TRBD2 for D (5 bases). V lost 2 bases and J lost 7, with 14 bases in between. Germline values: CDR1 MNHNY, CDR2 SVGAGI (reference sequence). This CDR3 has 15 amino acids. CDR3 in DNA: TGTGCCAGCAGTTACGCCCCGGACGAGGGCGGGGAGCTGTTTTTT. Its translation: CASSYAPDEGGELFF.

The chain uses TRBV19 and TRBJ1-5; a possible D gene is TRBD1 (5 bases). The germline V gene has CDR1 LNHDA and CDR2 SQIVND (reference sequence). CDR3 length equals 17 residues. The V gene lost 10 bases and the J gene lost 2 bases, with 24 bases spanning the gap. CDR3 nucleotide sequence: TGTGCCACTAATACCGGGACGGGTGCTTCGGGCAATCAGCCCCAGCATTTT. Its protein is CATNTGTGASGNQPQHF.